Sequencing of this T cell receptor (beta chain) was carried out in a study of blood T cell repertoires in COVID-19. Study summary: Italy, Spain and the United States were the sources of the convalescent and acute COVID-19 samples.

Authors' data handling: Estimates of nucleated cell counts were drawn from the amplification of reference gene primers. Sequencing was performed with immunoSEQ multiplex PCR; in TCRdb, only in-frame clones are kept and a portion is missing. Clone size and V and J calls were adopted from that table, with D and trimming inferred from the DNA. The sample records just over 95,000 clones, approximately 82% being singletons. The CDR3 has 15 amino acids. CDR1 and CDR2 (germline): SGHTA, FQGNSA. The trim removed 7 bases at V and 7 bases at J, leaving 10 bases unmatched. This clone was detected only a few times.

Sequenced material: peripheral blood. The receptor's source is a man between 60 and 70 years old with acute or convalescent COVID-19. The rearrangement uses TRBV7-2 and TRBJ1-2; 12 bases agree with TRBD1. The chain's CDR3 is CASISQGGQGAGYTF. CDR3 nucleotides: TGTGCCAGCATCTCCCAGGGGGGACAGGGGGCTGGCTACACCTTC.